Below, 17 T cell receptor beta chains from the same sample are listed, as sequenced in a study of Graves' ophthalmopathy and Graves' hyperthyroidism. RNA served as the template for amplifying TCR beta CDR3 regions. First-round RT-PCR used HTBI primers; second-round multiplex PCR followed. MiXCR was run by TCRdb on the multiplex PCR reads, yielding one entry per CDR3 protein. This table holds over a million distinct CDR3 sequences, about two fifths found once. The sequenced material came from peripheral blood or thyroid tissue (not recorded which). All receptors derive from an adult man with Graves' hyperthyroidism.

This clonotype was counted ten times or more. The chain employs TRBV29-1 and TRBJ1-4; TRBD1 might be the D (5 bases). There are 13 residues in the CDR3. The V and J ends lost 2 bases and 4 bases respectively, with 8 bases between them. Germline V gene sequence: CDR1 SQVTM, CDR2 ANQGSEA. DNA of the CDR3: TGCAGCGTTGAACAGGGCGGTAATGAAAAACTGTTTTTT. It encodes CSVEQGGNEKLFF.

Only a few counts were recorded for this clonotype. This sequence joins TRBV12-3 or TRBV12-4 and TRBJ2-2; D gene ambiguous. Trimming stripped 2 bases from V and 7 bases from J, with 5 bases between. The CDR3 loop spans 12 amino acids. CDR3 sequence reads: CASSLQVGELFF. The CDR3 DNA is TGTGCCAGCAGTTTACAGGTCGGGGAGCTGTTTTTT.

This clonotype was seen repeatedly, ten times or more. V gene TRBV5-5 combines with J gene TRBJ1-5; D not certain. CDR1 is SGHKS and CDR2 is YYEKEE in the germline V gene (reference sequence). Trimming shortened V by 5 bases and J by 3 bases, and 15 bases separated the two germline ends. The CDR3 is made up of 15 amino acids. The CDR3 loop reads CASSIAPVANQPQHF. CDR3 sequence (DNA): TGTGCCAGCAGTATTGCCCCGGTAGCCAATCAGCCCCAGCATTTT.

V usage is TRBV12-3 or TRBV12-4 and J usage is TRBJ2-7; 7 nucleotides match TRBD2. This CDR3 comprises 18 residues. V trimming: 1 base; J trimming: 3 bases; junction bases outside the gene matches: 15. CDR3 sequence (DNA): TGTGCCAGCAGTTTAGGGACACGGGGGGAACAGGACTTCTACGAGCAGTACTTC. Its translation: CASSLGTRGEQDFYEQYF.

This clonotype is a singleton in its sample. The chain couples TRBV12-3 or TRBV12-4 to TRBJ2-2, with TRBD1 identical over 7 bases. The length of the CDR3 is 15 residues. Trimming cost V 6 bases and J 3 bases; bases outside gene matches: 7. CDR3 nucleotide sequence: TGTGCCAGCAGCTTGGATGGGACAGACACCGGGGAGCTGTTTTTT. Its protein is CASSLDGTDTGELFF.

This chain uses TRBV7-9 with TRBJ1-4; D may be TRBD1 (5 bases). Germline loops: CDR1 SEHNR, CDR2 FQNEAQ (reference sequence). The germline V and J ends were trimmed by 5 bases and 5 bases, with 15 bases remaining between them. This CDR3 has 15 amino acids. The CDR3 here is CASSRRDPRNEKLFF. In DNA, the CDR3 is TGTGCCAGCAGCCGACGGGACCCGAGGAATGAAAAACTGTTTTTT.

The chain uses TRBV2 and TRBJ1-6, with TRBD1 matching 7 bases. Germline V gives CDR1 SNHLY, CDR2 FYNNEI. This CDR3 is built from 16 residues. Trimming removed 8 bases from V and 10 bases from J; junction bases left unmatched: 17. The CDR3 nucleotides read TGTGCCAGCTTGCTAGTGCCGGGACAGCGGAGATCACCCCTCCACTTT. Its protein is CASLLVPGQRRSPLHF. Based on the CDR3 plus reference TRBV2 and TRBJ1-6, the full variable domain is EPEVTQTPSHQVTQMGQEVILRCVPISNHLYFYWYRQILGQKVEFLVSFYNNEISEKSEIFDDQFSVERPDGSNFTLKIRSTKLEDSAMYFCASLLVPGQRRSPLHFGNGTRLTVT.

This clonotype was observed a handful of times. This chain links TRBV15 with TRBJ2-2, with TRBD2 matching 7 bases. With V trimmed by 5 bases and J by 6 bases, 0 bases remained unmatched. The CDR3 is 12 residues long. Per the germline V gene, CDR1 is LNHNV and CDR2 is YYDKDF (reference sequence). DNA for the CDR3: TGTGCCACCAGCGGGGGGGCCGGGGAGCTGTTTTTT. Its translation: CATSGGAGELFF.

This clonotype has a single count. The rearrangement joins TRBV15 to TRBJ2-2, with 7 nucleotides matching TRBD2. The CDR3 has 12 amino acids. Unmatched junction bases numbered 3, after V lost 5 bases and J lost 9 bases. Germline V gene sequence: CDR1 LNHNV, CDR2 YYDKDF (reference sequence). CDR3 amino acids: CATSAAGRELFF. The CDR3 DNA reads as TGTGCCACCAGCGCAGCGGGGAGGGAGCTGTTTTTT. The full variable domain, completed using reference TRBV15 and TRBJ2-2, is DAMVIQNPRYQVTQFGKPVTLSCSQTLNHNVMYWYQQKSSQAPKLLFHYYDKDFNNEADTPDNFQSRRPNTSFCFLDIRSPGLGDTAMYLCATSAAGRELFFGEGSRLTVL.

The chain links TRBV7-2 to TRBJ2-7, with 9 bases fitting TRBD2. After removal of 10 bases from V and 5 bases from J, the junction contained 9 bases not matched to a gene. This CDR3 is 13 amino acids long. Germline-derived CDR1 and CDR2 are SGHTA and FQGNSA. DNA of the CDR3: TGTGCCAATGACCCTAGCGGGACCGACGAGCAGTACTTC. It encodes CANDPSGTDEQYF.

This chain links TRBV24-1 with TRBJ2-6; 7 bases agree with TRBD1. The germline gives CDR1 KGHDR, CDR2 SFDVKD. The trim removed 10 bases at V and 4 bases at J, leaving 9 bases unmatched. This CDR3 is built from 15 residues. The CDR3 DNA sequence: TGTGCCACACGGGGACAGAACACCGGGGCCAACGTCCTGACTTTC. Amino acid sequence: CATRGQNTGANVLTF.

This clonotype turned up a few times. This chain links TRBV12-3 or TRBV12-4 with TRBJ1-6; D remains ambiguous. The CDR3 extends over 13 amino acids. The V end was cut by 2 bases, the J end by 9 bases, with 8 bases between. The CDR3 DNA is TGTGCCAGCAGTTTACGGTGGGCTTCACCCCTCCACTTT. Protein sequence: CASSLRWASPLHF.

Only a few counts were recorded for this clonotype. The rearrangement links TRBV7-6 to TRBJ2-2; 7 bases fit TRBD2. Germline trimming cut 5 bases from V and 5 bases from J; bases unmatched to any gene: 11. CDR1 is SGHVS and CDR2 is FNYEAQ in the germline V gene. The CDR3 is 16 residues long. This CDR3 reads CASSKARASGTGELFF. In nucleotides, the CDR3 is TGTGCCAGCAGCAAGGCTCGGGCTAGCGGAACCGGGGAGCTGTTTTTT.

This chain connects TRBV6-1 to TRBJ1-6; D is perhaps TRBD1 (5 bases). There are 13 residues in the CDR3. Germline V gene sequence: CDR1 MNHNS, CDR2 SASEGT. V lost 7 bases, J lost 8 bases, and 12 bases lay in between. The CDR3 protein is CASILGGDSPLHF. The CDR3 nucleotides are TGTGCCAGCATTCTGGGGGGAGATTCACCCCTCCACTTT.

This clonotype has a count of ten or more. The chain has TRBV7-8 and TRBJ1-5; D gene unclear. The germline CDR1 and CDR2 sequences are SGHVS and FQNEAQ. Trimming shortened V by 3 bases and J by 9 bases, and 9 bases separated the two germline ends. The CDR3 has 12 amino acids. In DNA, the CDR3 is TGTGCCAGCAGCTTGAGAGGTCGGCCCCAGCATTTT. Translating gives CASSLRGRPQHF.

CDR3 amino acids: CASSMGSWGSYNEQFF. As DNA, the CDR3 is TGTGCCAGTAGTATGGGGAGTTGGGGCTCCTACAATGAGCAGTTCTTC. J is TRBJ2-1 and V is TRBV19; D possibly corresponds to TRBD2 (5 bases). Trimming stripped 3 bases from V and 0 bases from J, with 12 bases between. The CDR3 is 16 residues long. Germline loops: CDR1 LNHDA, CDR2 SQIVND (reference sequence).

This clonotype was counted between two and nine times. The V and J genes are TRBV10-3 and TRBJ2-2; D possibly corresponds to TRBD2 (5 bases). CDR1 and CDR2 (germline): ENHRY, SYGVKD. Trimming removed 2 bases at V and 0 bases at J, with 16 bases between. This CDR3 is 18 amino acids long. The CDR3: CAISERSSRISNTGELFF. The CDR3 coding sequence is TGTGCCATCAGTGAGCGATCTAGCAGAATTTCGAACACCGGGGAGCTGTTTTTT.